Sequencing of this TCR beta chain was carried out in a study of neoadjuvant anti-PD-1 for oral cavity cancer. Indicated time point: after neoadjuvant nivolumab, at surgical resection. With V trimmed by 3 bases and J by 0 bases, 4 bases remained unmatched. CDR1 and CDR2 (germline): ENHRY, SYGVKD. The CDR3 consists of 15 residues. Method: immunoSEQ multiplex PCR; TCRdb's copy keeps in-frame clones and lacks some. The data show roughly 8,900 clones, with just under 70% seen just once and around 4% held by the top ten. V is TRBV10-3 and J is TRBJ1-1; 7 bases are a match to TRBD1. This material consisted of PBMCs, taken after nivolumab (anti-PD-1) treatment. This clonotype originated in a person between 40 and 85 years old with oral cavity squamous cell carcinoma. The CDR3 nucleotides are TGTGCCATCAGTGACCGGGGACAGCTGAACACTGAAGCTTTCTTT. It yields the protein CAISDRGQLNTEAFF.